A single sample is the source of the 25 T cell receptor beta chains below, sequenced in a study of regulatory T cells in long-lasting Graves disease (dated by TCRdb to about 2021). The time point label for this specimen denotes: persistent/refractory GD, antithyroid drugs over 5 years with positive TRAb. For both TCR sequencing and RNA sequencing, RNA was extracted from PBMCs using TRIzol. The library came from multiplex PCR. Sequencing relied on an Illumina HiSeq 4000. CDR3 regions were amplified by Arm-PCR with iRepertoire HTBI primers to construct TCR beta libraries. In TCRdb, the public reads were trimmed at Q25 with fastp and aligned with MiXCR, with productive beta chains retained. All rows with the same CDR3 protein become a single entry with the most common DNA and genes. The sample includes roughly 400,000 distinct CDR3 sequences, with roughly a fifth observed a single time. Approximately 15% of the sample comes from the top ten.

Here the sequenced sample was peripheral blood mononuclear cells (PBMCs), taken when the disease was refractory, from a patient treated with antithyroid drugs. These receptors were taken from a female donor with Graves disease.

In its sample, this clonotype was seen a few times. The CDR3 region has the DNA TGTGCCAGCAGCGTGGACACGAGCTCTGGAAACACCATATATTTT. Its protein product is CASSVDTSSGNTIYF. The chain joins TRBV7-3 to TRBJ1-3; tentative D call: TRBD1 (5 bases). V lost 5 bases and J 0 bases, leaving 11 bases between the germline ends. The CDR3 consists of 15 residues. Germline V gene sequence: CDR1 SGHTA, CDR2 FQGTGA.

This clonotype was found a few times. The chain's CDR3 is CASSGSGRSTDTQYF. DNA for the CDR3: TGTGCCAGCAGTGGGAGCGGACGAAGCACAGATACGCAGTATTTT. The V call is TRBV12-3 or TRBV12-4, the J call TRBJ2-3; the D gene is possibly TRBD2 (5 bases). Deletions cut 5 bases from V and 0 bases from J, with 12 bases between. The CDR3 covers 15 residues.

A word on this clonotype: A much larger clone differs by one base, so this may be a read error. The chain employs TRBV6-1 and TRBJ2-7; the match to TRBD2 covers 10 bases. The CDR3 length is 19 residues. J gave up 1 base and V 3 bases, and 15 bases lay outside the gene matches. Looked up from germline, CDR1 is MNHNS and CDR2 is SASEGT. The CDR3: CASSEDRGLASFNSYEQYF. The DNA of the CDR3 is TGTGCCAGCAGTGAGGATCGGGGACTAGCGAGCTTTAATTCCTACGAGCAGTACTTC.

The sample holds many counts of this clonotype. The genes are TRBV20-1 and TRBJ2-2; D gene unclear. The CDR3 has 11 amino acids. The ends were cut back, 3 bases at V and 5 bases at J, with 4 bases in the middle. The germline V gene encodes CDR1 DFQATT and CDR2 SNEGSKA (reference sequence). CDR3 coding DNA: TGCAGTGCTAGGGGGACCGGGGAGCTGTTTTTT. Its translation: CSARGTGELFF.

This clonotype was counted a few times. This chain uses TRBV12-3 or TRBV12-4 with TRBJ2-2, with D possibly being TRBD2 (6 bases). Trimming took 5 bases from V and 7 from J, leaving 11 bases between them. The CDR3 has 13 residues. CDR3 nucleotides: TGTGCCAGCAGTGTGACTAGTTTCGGGGAGCTGTTTTTT. It translates to CASSVTSFGELFF.

This clonotype was observed many times. DNA for the CDR3: TGTGCCAGTAGCCTTACCGGGACAGCTTCCTACGAGCAGTACTTC. This translates into CASSLTGTASYEQYF. The V and J genes are TRBV19 and TRBJ2-7; TRBD1 matches at 7 bases. The CDR3 covers 15 residues. V dropped 6 bases and J dropped 1; count of bases not matched to a gene: 9. Per the germline V gene, CDR1 is LNHDA and CDR2 is SQIVND (reference sequence).

This clonotype occurred once. This likely came from a read error, as a far larger clone is one base away. The rearrangement uses TRBV5-6 and TRBJ2-5; D unresolved. The germline gives CDR1 SGHDT, CDR2 YYEEEE. Trimming cost V 5 bases and J 5 bases, with 22 bases left between them. CDR3 size: 16 residues. This CDR3 is CASSFPQFRTQETQYF. The CDR3 DNA is TGTGCCAGCAGTTTCCCCCAGTTCAGGACGCAGGAGACCCAGTACTTC.

The V call is TRBV3-1, the J call TRBJ2-5; TRBD2 matches at 11 bases. This CDR3 contains 17 residues. The V gene's germline CDR1 is LGHDT and CDR2 YNNKEL (reference sequence). Trimming at V came to 5 bases and at J to 4 bases, leaving 12 bases not matched to a gene. The CDR3 reads CASSARTSGPSSETQYF. As DNA, the CDR3 is TGTGCCAGCAGCGCCCGGACTAGCGGGCCGAGCTCAGAGACCCAGTACTTC.

There are many counts of this clonotype. The rearrangement joins TRBV29-1 to TRBJ2-7; 9 bases are a match to TRBD1. V gave up 1 base and J gave up 1 base; unmatched junction bases: 11. The CDR3 sequence is 17 residues long. CDR1 and CDR2 (germline): SQVTM, ANQGSEA. CDR3 nucleotides: TGCAGCGTTGAAGGACCAACCGGGACAGGGTATTCCTACGAGCAGTACTTC. Translating it yields CSVEGPTGTGYSYEQYF.

This clonotype was seen a few times. J is TRBJ1-4 and V is TRBV7-9; no reliable D call. Trimming removed 1 base from V and 7 bases from J, with 13 bases in between. This CDR3 is built from 15 residues. The germline V gene encodes CDR1 SEHNR and CDR2 FQNEAQ (reference sequence). The CDR3 bases are TGTGCCAGCAGCTTAGGGGTCGGCGGGAGTGAAAAACTGTTTTTT. This gives the protein CASSLGVGGSEKLFF.

This clonotype was counted many times. The chain links TRBV6-5 to TRBJ2-7, with D possibly matching TRBD1 (5 bases). Trimming removed 4 bases from V and 0 bases from J, with 13 bases in between. Germline V gives CDR1 MNHEY, CDR2 SVGAGI. The CDR3 is made up of 15 amino acids. CDR3 residues: CASSLTVSSSYEQYF. DNA of the CDR3: TGTGCCAGCAGTTTGACAGTCTCCAGCTCCTACGAGCAGTACTTC.

This clonotype was counted ten times or more. The chain combines TRBV27 with TRBJ2-2; 9 bases fit TRBD1. Germline lookup yields CDR1 MNHEY and CDR2 SMNVEV (reference sequence). This CDR3 is 17 amino acids long. The V and J ends lost 5 bases and 5 bases, in that order; junction bases with no gene match: 12. The DNA of the CDR3 is TGTGCCAGCAGTCCCGACAGGGGGATAGGATGGACCGGGGAGCTGTTTTTT. Protein product: CASSPDRGIGWTGELFF.

The table lists this clonotype with a few counts. The CDR3 loop is CSVVATAIQYF. The CDR3 DNA is TGCAGCGTGGTAGCGACGGCCATTCAGTACTTC. V gene TRBV29-1 combines with J gene TRBJ2-4, with D tentatively TRBD2 (5 bases). V dropped 6 bases and J dropped 9 bases, with 12 bases sitting between them. Germline loops: CDR1 SQVTM, CDR2 ANQGSEA. The CDR3 length is 11 residues.

The rearrangement uses TRBV13 and TRBJ2-7; D may be TRBD1 or TRBD2 (6 bases each). CDR1 and CDR2 (germline): PRHDT, FYEKMQ (reference sequence). The CDR3 covers 16 residues. Trimming removed 3 bases from V and 0 bases from J, with 15 bases in between. The CDR3 DNA follows: TGTGCCAGCAGCTTTAAGGGGGGCGGAACCTCCTACGAGCAGTACTTC. Protein sequence: CASSFKGGGTSYEQYF. The complete variable domain, with remaining parts taken from reference TRBV13 and TRBJ2-7, reads AAGVIQSPRHLIKEKRETATLKCYPIPRHDTVYWYQQGPGQDPQFLISFYEKMQSDKGSIPDRFSAQQFSDYHSELNMSSLELGDSALYFCASSFKGGGTSYEQYFGPGTRLTVT.

This clonotype occurred a few times. CDR3 bases: TGCAGCGTTGCCCTAGCGGGGTCCTCTAGCACAGATACGCAGTATTTT. Translating it yields CSVALAGSSSTDTQYF. This chain uses TRBV29-1 with TRBJ2-3; 9 positions agree with TRBD2. CDR1 and CDR2 from the germline V gene are SQVTM and ANQGSEA. The CDR3 spans 16 residues. The V segment lost 4 bases and the J segment 0 bases; nucleotides outside the gene matches: 8.

Ten or more counts support this clonotype. The chain uses TRBV6-1 and TRBJ1-2; 7 bases line up with TRBD1. In germline, CDR1 is MNHNS, CDR2 SASEGT. Unmatched junction bases numbered 4, after V lost 6 bases and J lost 0 bases. The length of the CDR3 is 14 residues. The CDR3 reads CASSGTETNYGYTF. In DNA, the CDR3 is TGTGCCAGCAGCGGGACAGAGACTAACTATGGCTACACCTTC.

This clonotype was observed many times. This chain connects TRBV6-1 to TRBJ2-5; tentatively, D is TRBD2 (5 bases). V lost 4 bases, J lost 2 bases, and 17 bases lay in between. The CDR3 is made up of 16 amino acids. Germline loops: CDR1 MNHNS, CDR2 SASEGT. The CDR3 region has the DNA TGTGCCAGCAGTGTCAGAACGGGGTCCTCTCAAGAGACCCAGTACTTC. Its translation is CASSVRTGSSQETQYF.

This clonotype was observed a single time. The V and J genes are TRBV7-9 and TRBJ2-1; 8 bases are shared with TRBD2. The junction had 13 bases not matched to a gene; V was cut back by 1 base and J by 8 bases. Germline V gene sequence: CDR1 SEHNR, CDR2 FQNEAQ (reference sequence). This CDR3 contains 17 residues. The CDR3 region has the DNA TGTGCCAGCAGCTTAGGGGTCAGCGGGAGCTCCTCCGATGAGCAGTTCTTC. This encodes CASSLGVSGSSSDEQFF.

This clonotype was observed many times. The rearrangement links TRBV12-3 or TRBV12-4 to TRBJ1-3; TRBD1 is a possible D gene (5 bases). Trimming shortened V by 6 bases and J by 0 bases, and 15 bases separated the two germline ends. The CDR3 is 16 residues long. The CDR3, as DNA: TGTGCCAGCAGGGGACTCTGGATGGCCTCTGGAAACACCATATATTTT. This gives the protein CASRGLWMASGNTIYF.

This clonotype was counted many times. The rearrangement uses TRBV6-5 and TRBJ1-1; no definite D call. This CDR3 spans 14 amino acids. The V gene's germline CDR1 is MNHEY and CDR2 SVGAGI. V lost 2 bases and J 5 bases, leaving 12 bases between the germline ends. The CDR3 reads CASSYKELGTEAFF. The CDR3 coding sequence is TGTGCCAGCAGTTACAAGGAATTGGGGACTGAAGCTTTCTTT.

In its sample, this clonotype was seen many times. V usage is TRBV7-3 and J usage is TRBJ2-5; the match to TRBD2 covers 9 bases. Germline lookup yields CDR1 SGHTA and CDR2 FQGTGA. Trimming removed 4 bases from V and 4 bases from J; junction bases left unmatched: 13. The CDR3 spans 17 residues. The CDR3 is CASSYGRGGRAGETQYF. The CDR3 nucleotides are TGTGCCAGCAGCTACGGGCGAGGCGGGAGGGCAGGAGAGACCCAGTACTTC.

Points on this clonotype: This may come from a read error, since a much larger clone is one base off. The CDR3 loop reads CSARVWGGGETQCF. Written as DNA, the CDR3 is TGCAGTGCTAGAGTATGGGGGGGCGGAGAGACCCAGTGCTTC. This rearrangement joins TRBV20-1 to TRBJ2-5; possibly TRBD2 for D (7 bases). CDR3 length equals 14 residues. The germline V gene has CDR1 DFQATT and CDR2 SNEGSKA (reference sequence).

The chain employs TRBV18 and TRBJ2-7; 10 bases map to TRBD1. This CDR3 is 14 amino acids long. The V and J ends lost 6 bases and 2 bases, in that order; junction bases with no gene match: 4. Germline V gives CDR1 KGHSH, CDR2 LQKENI. In DNA form, the CDR3 reads TGTGCCAGCTCGCAGGGACAGGGGACCTACGAGCAGTACTTC. This gives the protein CASSQGQGTYEQYF.

This clonotype was detected once. This chain uses TRBV4-2 with TRBJ2-7; D gene ambiguous. Germline V gene lookup returns CDR1 LGHNA and CDR2 YNFKEQ. The CDR3 totals 15 residues. Trimming left V 3 bases short and J 2 bases short, with 14 bases between. In DNA, the CDR3 is TGTGCCAGCAGCCATTCCCCTACCCCGGCCTACGAGCAGTACTTC. Translation gives CASSHSPTPAYEQYF.

This clonotype was recorded a few times. The chain recombines TRBV25-1 with TRBJ1-2; D not certain. V gave up 2 bases and J gave up 7 bases, with 11 bases separating them. The CDR3 is 13 residues long. Germline V gene sequence: CDR1 MGHDK, CDR2 SYGVNS. In DNA form, the CDR3 reads TGTGCCAGCAGTGAAGTCGGAGAGTCTGGCTACACCTTC. It specifies CASSEVGESGYTF.